This T cell receptor beta chain was recorded in a study of control samples from healthy donors and cancer patients. This clone was detected once. Some clones are missing from TCRdb's copy, which holds only in-frame ones; the method was immunoSEQ multiplex PCR. The sample shows around 89,000 clones, roughly four fifths of them seen only once. The sequence was obtained from a woman aged 55-69 years in good health. Sample: blood.

The CDR3: CASSLFTETQYF. In nucleotides, the CDR3 is TGTGCCAGCAGCTTGTTTACAGAGACCCAGTACTTC. This sequence joins TRBV7-2 and TRBJ2-5; D ambiguous. The CDR3 consists of 12 residues. V was trimmed by 3 bases and J by 4 bases, leaving 6 bases between them. Per the germline V gene, CDR1 is SGHTA and CDR2 is FQGNSA.